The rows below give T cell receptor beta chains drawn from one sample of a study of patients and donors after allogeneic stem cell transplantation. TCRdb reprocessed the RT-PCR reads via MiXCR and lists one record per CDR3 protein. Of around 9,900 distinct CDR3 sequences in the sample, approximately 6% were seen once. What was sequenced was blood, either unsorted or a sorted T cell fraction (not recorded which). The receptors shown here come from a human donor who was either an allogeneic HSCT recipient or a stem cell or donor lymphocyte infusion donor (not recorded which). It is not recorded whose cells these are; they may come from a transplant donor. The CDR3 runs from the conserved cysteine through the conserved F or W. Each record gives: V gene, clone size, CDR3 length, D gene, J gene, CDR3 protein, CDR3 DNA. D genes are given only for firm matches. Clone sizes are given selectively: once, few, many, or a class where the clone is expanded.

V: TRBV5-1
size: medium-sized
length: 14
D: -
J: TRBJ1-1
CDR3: CASSPRQEVTEAFF
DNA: TGCGCCAGCAGCCCTCGACAGGAAGTCACTGAAGCTTTCTTT

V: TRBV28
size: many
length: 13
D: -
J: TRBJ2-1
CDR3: CASSLAFVDNRFF
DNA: TGTGCCAGCAGTTTAGCCTTCGTTGACAATCGGTTCTTC

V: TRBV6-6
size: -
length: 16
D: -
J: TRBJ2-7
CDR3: CASSYSRRQGPGEQYF
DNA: TGTGCCAGCAGTTACTCGAGGCGTCAGGGCCCGGGCGAGCAGTACTTC

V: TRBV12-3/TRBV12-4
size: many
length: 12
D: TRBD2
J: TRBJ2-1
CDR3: CASSPGLAGPQF
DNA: TGTGCCAGCAGTCCCGGACTAGCGGGACCCCAATTC

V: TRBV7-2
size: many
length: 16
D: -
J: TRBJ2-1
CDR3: CASSLLSGLAYNEQFF
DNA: TGTGCCAGCAGCTTATTGAGCGGCCTAGCCTACAATGAGCAGTTCTTC

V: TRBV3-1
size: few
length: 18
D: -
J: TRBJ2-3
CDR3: CASSQDLPGAPSTDTQYF
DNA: TGTGCCAGCAGCCAAGACCTCCCAGGGGCGCCTAGCACAGATACGCAGTATTTT

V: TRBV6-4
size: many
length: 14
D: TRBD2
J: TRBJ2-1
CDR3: CASSELAAYNEQFF
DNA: TGTGCCAGCAGTGAACTAGCGGCCTACAATGAGCAGTTCTTC

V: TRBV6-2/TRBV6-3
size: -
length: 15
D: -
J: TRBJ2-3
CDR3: CASSHQGPRTDTQYF
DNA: TGTGCCAGCAGCCATCAGGGTCCGAGGACAGATACGCAGTATTTT

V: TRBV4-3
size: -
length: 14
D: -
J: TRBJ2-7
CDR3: CASSQEGTPVEQYF
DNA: TGCGCCAGCAGCCAAGAAGGCACGCCGGTCGAGCAGTACTTC

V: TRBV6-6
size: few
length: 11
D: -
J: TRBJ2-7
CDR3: CASTDRYEQYF
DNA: TGTGCCAGCACCGACAGGTACGAGCAGTACTTC

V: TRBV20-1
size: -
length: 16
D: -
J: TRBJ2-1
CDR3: CSAHRTGLNGGREQFF
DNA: TGCAGTGCTCATCGAACCGGACTGAATGGAGGGAGGGAGCAGTTCTTC

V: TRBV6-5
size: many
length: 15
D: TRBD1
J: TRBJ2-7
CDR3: CASSNGQGATYEQYF
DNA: TGTGCCAGCAGCAATGGACAGGGCGCTACCTACGAGCAGTACTTC

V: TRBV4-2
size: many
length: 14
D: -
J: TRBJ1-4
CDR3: CASSQVTDNEKLFF
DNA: TGTGCCAGCAGCCAAGTGACTGATAATGAAAAACTGTTTTTT

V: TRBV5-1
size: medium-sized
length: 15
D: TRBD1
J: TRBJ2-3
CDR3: CASSYSGQGADTQYF
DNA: TGCGCCAGCAGCTACTCGGGACAGGGTGCAGATACGCAGTATTTT

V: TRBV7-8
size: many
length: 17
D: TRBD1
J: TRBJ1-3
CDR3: CASSWDRGIDSGNTIYF
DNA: TGTGCCAGCAGCTGGGACAGGGGGATTGATTCGGGAAACACCATATATTTT

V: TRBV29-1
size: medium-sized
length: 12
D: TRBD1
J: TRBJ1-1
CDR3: CSARQGSTEAFF
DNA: TGCAGCGCACGACAGGGGAGCACTGAAGCTTTCTTT

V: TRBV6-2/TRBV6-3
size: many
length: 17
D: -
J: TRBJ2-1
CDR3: CASSYVFQGTSYNEQFF
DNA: TGTGCCAGCAGTTACGTCTTCCAGGGGACCTCCTACAATGAGCAGTTCTTC

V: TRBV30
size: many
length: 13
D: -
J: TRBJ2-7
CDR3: CAWSFSGSGEQYF
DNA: TGTGCCTGGAGTTTCTCAGGGTCCGGGGAGCAGTACTTC

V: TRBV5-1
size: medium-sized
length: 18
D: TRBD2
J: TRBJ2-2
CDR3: CASSLAFLAGSNTGELFF
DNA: TGCGCCAGCAGCTTGGCCTTCCTAGCGGGCTCGAACACCGGGGAGCTGTTTTTT

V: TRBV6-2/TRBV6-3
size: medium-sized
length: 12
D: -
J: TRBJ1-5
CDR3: CASSYRAQPQHF
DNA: TGTGCCAGCAGTTACAGGGCCCAGCCCCAGCATTTT

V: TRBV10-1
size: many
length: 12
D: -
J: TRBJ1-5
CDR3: CASSETNQPQHF
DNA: TGCGCCAGCAGTGAGACTAATCAGCCCCAGCATTTT

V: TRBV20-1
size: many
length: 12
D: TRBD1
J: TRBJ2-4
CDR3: CSAPTGGDIQYF
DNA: TGCAGTGCTCCGACAGGGGGCGACATTCAGTACTTC

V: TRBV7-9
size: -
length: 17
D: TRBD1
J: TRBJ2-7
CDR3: CASSLLGGTGGIYEQYF
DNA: TGTGCCAGCAGCTTACTCGGAGGGACAGGGGGCATCTACGAGCAGTACTTC

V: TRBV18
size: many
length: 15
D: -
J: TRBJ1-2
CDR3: CASSPPATLFYGYTF
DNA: TGTGCCAGCTCACCACCAGCAACTCTATTCTATGGCTACACCTTC

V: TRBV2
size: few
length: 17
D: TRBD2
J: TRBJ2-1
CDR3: CASSEARRAGASNEQFF
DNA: TGTGCCAGCAGTGAAGCTCGGCGGGCGGGAGCCTCCAATGAGCAGTTCTTC

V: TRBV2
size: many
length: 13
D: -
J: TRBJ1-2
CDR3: CASSDVGLKGYTF
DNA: TGTGCCAGCAGCGACGTGGGTTTGAAGGGCTACACCTTC

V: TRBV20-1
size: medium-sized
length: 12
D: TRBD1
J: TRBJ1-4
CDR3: CSADRGHEKLFF
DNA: TGCAGTGCTGACAGGGGGCATGAAAAACTGTTTTTT

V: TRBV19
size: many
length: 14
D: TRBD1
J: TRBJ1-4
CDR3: CASSLTGTNEKLFF
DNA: TGTGCCAGTAGCCTGACAGGGACTAATGAAAAACTGTTTTTT

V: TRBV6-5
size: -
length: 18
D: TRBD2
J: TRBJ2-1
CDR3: CASRPTVGSGRTYNEQFF
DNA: TGTGCCAGCAGACCCACCGTGGGTAGCGGGAGGACCTACAATGAGCAGTTCTTC

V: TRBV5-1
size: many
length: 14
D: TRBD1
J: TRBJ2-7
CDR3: CASSLHRGSLEQYF
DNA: TGCGCCAGCAGCTTACACAGGGGGTCGCTCGAGCAGTACTTC

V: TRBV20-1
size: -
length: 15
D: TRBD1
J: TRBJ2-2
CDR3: CSATTDRRNTGELFF
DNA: TGCAGTGCTACGACGGACAGGAGGAACACCGGGGAGCTGTTTTTT

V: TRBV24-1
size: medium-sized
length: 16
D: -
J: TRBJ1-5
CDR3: CATSDRTARGDQPQHF
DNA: TGTGCCACCAGTGACCGTACAGCCAGGGGCGATCAGCCCCAGCATTTT

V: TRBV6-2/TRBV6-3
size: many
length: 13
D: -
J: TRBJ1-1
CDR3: CASSYSTLTEAFF
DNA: TGTGCCAGCAGTTACTCGACATTGACTGAAGCTTTCTTT

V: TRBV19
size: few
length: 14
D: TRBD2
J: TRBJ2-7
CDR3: CASSISGRAYEQYF
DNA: TGTGCCAGTAGTATATCGGGGAGGGCCTACGAGCAGTACTTC

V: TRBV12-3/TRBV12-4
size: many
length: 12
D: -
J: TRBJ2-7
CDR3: CASSLIAYEQYF
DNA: TGTGCCAGCAGTTTAATAGCATACGAGCAGTACTTC

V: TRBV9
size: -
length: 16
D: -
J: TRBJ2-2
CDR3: CASSPRGSKNTGELFF
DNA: TGTGCCAGCAGCCCCCGCGGTAGCAAAAACACCGGGGAGCTGTTTTTT

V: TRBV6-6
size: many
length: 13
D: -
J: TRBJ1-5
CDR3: CASSLQGGKPQHF
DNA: TGTGCCAGCAGCCTACAGGGTGGAAAGCCCCAGCATTTT

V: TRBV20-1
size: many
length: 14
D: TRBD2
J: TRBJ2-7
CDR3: CSAGRTSGRYEQYF
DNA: TGCAGTGCTGGCCGGACTAGCGGGAGGTACGAGCAGTACTTC

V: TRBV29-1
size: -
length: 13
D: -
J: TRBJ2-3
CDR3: CSVEDTYTDTQYF
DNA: TGCAGCGTTGAGGACACCTACACAGATACGCAGTATTTT

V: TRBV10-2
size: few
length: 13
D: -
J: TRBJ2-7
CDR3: CASSDLLSYEQYF
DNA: TGCGCCAGCAGTGATCTGTTATCCTACGAGCAGTACTTC

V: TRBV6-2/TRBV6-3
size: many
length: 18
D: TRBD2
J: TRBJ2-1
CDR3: CASSSGLAGGWSYNEQFF
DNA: TGTGCCAGCAGCTCAGGACTAGCGGGAGGGTGGTCCTACAATGAGCAGTTCTTC

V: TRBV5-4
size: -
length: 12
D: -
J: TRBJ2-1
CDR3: CASSLSSREQFF
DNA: TGTGCCAGCAGCTTATCATCACGGGAGCAGTTCTTC

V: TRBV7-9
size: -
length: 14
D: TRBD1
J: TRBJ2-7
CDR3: CASSRGQGAYEQYF
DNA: TGTGCCAGCAGCCGCGGACAGGGAGCCTACGAGCAGTACTTC

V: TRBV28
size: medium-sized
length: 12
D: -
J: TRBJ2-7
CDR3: CASRRVGTEQYF
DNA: TGTGCCAGCAGGCGGGTAGGGACAGAGCAGTACTTC

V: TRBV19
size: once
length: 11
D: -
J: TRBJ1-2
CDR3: CTTRTTYGYTF
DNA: TGTACCACGCGGACAACCTATGGCTACACCTTC

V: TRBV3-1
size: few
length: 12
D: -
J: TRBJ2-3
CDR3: CASSQDVFTQYF
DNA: TGTGCCAGCAGCCAAGATGTCTTTACGCAGTATTTT

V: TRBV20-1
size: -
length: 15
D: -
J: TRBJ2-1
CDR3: CSALLAAKGLNEQFF
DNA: TGCAGTGCTCTCCTGGCGGCCAAGGGCCTCAATGAGCAGTTCTTC

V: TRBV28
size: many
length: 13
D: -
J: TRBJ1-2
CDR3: CASSLKGWYGYTF
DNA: TGTGCCAGCAGTTTAAAGGGATGGTATGGCTACACCTTC

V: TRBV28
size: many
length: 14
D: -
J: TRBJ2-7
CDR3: CASSLITSIYEQYF
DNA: TGTGCCAGCAGTTTAATCACTAGCATTTACGAGCAGTACTTC

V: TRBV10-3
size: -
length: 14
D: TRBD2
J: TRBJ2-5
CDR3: CAISESSGEETQYF
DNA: TGTGCCATCAGTGAGTCTAGCGGGGAAGAGACCCAGTACTTC

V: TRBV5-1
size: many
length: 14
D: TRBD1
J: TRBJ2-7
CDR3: CASSYHRGQSEQYF
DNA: TGCGCCAGCAGCTACCACAGGGGGCAGTCGGAACAGTACTTC

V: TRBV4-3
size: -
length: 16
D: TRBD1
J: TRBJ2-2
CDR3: CASSQEDRGDTGELFF
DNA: TGCGCCAGCAGCCAAGAAGACAGGGGAGACACCGGGGAGCTGTTTTTT

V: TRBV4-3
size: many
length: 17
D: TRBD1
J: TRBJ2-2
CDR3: CASSQDVPGGNTGELFF
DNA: TGCGCCAGCAGCCAAGATGTCCCAGGGGGAAACACCGGGGAGCTGTTTTTT

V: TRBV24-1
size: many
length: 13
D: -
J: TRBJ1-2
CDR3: CATSESGYEGYTF
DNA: TGTGCCACCAGTGAGTCCGGATATGAGGGCTACACCTTC

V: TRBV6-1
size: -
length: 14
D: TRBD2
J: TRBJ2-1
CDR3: CASWRTSSYNEQFF
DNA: TGTGCCAGCTGGAGGACTAGCTCCTACAATGAGCAGTTCTTC

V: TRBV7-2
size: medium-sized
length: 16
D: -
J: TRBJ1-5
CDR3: CASSLAGGALGQPQHF
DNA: TGTGCCAGCAGCTTAGCAGGGGGTGCTTTGGGTCAGCCCCAGCATTTT

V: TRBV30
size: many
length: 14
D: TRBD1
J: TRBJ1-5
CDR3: CAWSGDRGSQPQHF
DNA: TGTGCCTGGAGTGGGGACAGGGGTAGTCAGCCCCAGCATTTT

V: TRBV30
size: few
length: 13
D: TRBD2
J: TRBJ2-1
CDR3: CASLAGGGNEQFF
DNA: TGTGCCTCGCTAGCGGGAGGGGGCAATGAGCAGTTCTTC